This TCR beta chain was recovered during a study of shared clonotypes between healthy human individuals. Overall study: Each donor's CD8 memory used one plate, CD8 naive two, each CD4 subset three.

It was roughly 210 ng DNA, about 30,000 T cell genomes, that sorted-subset replicate PCRs used. Clones were read by immunoSEQ multiplex PCR, and TCRdb kept only the in-frame ones, dropping some. The top ten clones hold approximately 0.4% of a sample with over 2 million clones, 85% to 95% of them seen once. Only Caucasian adults living in Nashville, Tennessee made up the donor group. Partitioning of CD4+ cells yielded a CD45RA+ naive subset and a CD45RA-negative memory subset. This CDR3 is 13 amino acids long. Germline V gives CDR1 SEHNR, CDR2 FQNEAQ (reference sequence). The V end lost 6 bases, the J end lost 3 bases, and 12 bases lay between the germline ends. Remarks on this clone: The sample carries other DNA sequences with the same CDR3.

The sample comprised naive CD4+ T cells from PBMCs. As to subset: CD45RA+ positively selected. The source is a man aged 18 to 35 in good health. Some clones in this sample may be carry-over from other donors' samples. The chain uses TRBV7-9 and TRBJ2-7; D is perhaps TRBD2 (6 bases). The CDR3 sequence: CASSSGRGYEQYF. The DNA for the CDR3 is TGTGCCAGCAGTTCAGGGCGGGGCTACGAGCAGTACTTC.